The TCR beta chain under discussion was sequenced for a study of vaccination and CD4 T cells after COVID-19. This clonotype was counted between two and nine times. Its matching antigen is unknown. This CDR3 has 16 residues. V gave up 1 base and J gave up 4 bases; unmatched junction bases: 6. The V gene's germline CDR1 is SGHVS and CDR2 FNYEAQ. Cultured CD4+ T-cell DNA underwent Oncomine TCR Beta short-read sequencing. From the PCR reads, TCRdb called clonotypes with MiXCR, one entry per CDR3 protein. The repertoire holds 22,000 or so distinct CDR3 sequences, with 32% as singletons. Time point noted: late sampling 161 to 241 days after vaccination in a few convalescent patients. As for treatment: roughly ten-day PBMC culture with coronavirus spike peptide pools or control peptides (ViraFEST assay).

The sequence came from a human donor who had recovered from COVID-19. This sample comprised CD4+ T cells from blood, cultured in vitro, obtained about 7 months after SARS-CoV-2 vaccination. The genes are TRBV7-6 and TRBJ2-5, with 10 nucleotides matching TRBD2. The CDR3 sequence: CASSLDGTSVGETQYF. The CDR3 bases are TGTGCCAGCAGCTTAGATGGGACTAGCGTCGGAGAGACCCAGTACTTC.